These 9 T cell receptor beta chains originate from one sample sequenced in a study of blood T cell repertoires in COVID-19. TCRdb's table, derived via immunoSEQ multiplex PCR, lists solely in-frame clones and lacks some. The top ten hold less than 2.5% of the sample, which has under 400,000 clones, more than 70% seen once. Sequencing was done on a sample of PBMCs or T cells enriched from blood (not recorded which). These receptor sequences come from a man in his forties in a cohort exposed to, infected with or recovered from COVID-19 (not recorded which).

The V call is TRBV6-1, the J call TRBJ2-2, with 12 bases that match TRBD2. Germline loops: CDR1 MNHNS, CDR2 SASEGT. The CDR3 is made up of 17 amino acids. V gave up 2 bases and J gave up 1 base; unmatched junction bases: 2. CDR3: CASSERGLAGNTGELFF. The CDR3 DNA follows: TGTGCCAGCAGTGAACGGGGACTAGCGGGGAACACCGGGGAGCTGTTTTTT.

The chain uses TRBV5-1 and TRBJ2-1; 14 positions agree with TRBD2. CDR3 length: 17 residues. The ends lost 4 bases at V and 8 bases at J; junction bases unmatched: 11. Germline V gene sequence: CDR1 SGHRS, CDR2 YFSETQ. CDR3 nucleotides: TGCGCCAGCAGCCTCTACCCCGGGACTAGCGGGAGTTATGAGCAGTTCTTC. It yields the protein CASSLYPGTSGSYEQFF.

This clone was found a few times. This sequence joins TRBV28 and TRBJ2-7, with 12 bases aligning to TRBD2. The V gene's germline CDR1 is MDHEN and CDR2 SYDVKM. The CDR3 is made up of 15 amino acids. V lost 6 bases, J lost 3 bases, and 6 bases stayed unmatched. The DNA for the CDR3 is TGTGCCAGCAGGGTCACTAGCGGGAGGAACTACGAGCAGTACTTC. Its protein product is CASRVTSGRNYEQYF.

The chain has TRBV23-1 and TRBJ1-1; perhaps TRBD1 as D (6 bases). TRBV23-1 is an open reading frame whose function is uncertain. Trimming removed 0 bases from V and 2 bases from J, with 16 bases in between. This CDR3 region has 17 residues. This CDR3 is CASSQSLLGHGNTEAFF. CDR3 in DNA: TGCGCCAGCAGTCAATCGTTACTGGGACACGGCAACACTGAAGCTTTCTTT.

This chain joins TRBV7-9 and TRBJ2-3; D gene ambiguous. Germline CDR1 reads SEHNR; CDR2 reads FQNEAQ (reference sequence). Trimming left V 2 bases short and J 4 bases short, with 10 bases between. The CDR3 runs 14 residues. CDR3 in DNA: TGTGCCAGCAGCTTATCAGGCTTAGCAGATACGCAGTATTTT. Amino acids: CASSLSGLADTQYF.

V and J are TRBV30 and TRBJ2-7, with TRBD1 identical over 11 bases. The CDR3 length is 15 residues. Germline CDR1 and CDR2: GTSNPN and SVGIG (reference sequence). V was clipped by 2 bases and J by 3 bases; unmatched bases: 6. The CDR3 nucleotides are TGTGCCTGGAGTACTGGGACAGGGGGTAGCTACGAGCAGTACTTC. Protein product: CAWSTGTGGSYEQYF.

The rearrangement uses TRBV25-1 and TRBJ2-5, with 7 positions matching TRBD2. The ends lost 5 bases at V and 2 bases at J; junction bases unmatched: 5. This CDR3 is built from 14 residues. CDR1 is MGHDK and CDR2 is SYGVNS in the germline V gene. The CDR3: CASSRREKQETQYF. The CDR3 nucleotides are TGTGCCAGCAGTCGGCGGGAGAAGCAAGAGACCCAGTACTTC.

Only a few counts were recorded for this clone. This chain uses TRBV25-1 with TRBJ2-5; D ambiguous. This CDR3 contains 14 residues. Trimming shortened V by 5 bases and J by 3 bases, and 13 bases separated the two germline ends. CDR1 and CDR2 from the germline V gene are MGHDK and SYGVNS. The CDR3 region has the DNA TGTGCCAGCAGTACCCTAATGTCTGAAGAGACCCAGTACTTC. Encoded protein: CASSTLMSEETQYF.

The chain combines TRBV3-1 (or the pseudogene TRBV3-2) with TRBJ1-3; 12 nucleotides align to TRBD1. This CDR3 comprises 13 residues. V trimming: 6 bases; J trimming: 8 bases; junction bases outside the gene matches: 2. The germline gives CDR1 LGHDT, CDR2 YNNKEL (reference sequence). In DNA form, the CDR3 reads TGTGCCAGCAGTCGGGACAGGGGGCACACCATATATTTT. This translates into CASSRDRGHTIYF.